What follows are 21 T cell receptor beta chains derived from one specimen sequenced in a study of control samples from healthy donors and cancer patients. The assay was immunoSEQ multiplex PCR, and TCRdb's table has in-frame clones only and misses some. This sample has roughly 150,000 clones; around 90% occur once, and the top ten carry approximately 1.8%. The sequencing input was blood. These receptors were collected from a man aged 18-30 years in good health.

The chain couples TRBV28 to TRBJ1-1; D is perhaps TRBD1 (6 bases). Germline V gene lookup returns CDR1 MDHEN and CDR2 SYDVKM. V lost 8 bases and J 1 base, leaving 11 bases between the germline ends. This CDR3 contains 13 residues. The CDR3 here is CASFRGQNTEAFF. In DNA, the CDR3 is TGTGCCAGCTTCCGGGGGCAGAACACTGAAGCTTTCTTT.

The rearrangement joins TRBV28 to TRBJ2-1; unclear D gene. The V gene's germline CDR1 is MDHEN and CDR2 SYDVKM. The CDR3 length is 17 residues. V lost 2 bases and J lost 0, with 14 bases in between. The CDR3 DNA reads as TGTGCCAGCAGTTTAACTTCTCAATACGTCTCCTACAATGAGCAGTTCTTC. This codes for CASSLTSQYVSYNEQFF. The full variable domain, with the rest looked up from reference TRBV28 and TRBJ2-1, is DVKVTQSSRYLVKRTGEKVFLECVQDMDHENMFWYRQDPGLGLRLIYFSYDVKMKEKGDIPEGYSVSREKKERFSLILESASTNQTSMYLCASSLTSQYVSYNEQFFGPGTRLTVL.

The V and J genes are TRBV10-3 and TRBJ1-1; TRBD1 is a possible D gene (6 bases). V lost 7 bases and J lost 1, with 13 bases in between. Germline V gene sequence: CDR1 ENHRY, CDR2 SYGVKD. The CDR3 runs 14 residues. The CDR3 protein is CAITPSTGNTEAFF. DNA for the CDR3: TGTGCCATCACCCCGTCGACAGGGAACACTGAAGCTTTCTTT.

The V call is TRBV5-6, the J call TRBJ2-2, with TRBD1 matching over 7 bases. The germline V gene has CDR1 SGHDT and CDR2 YYEEEE. The CDR3 is made up of 15 amino acids. V lost 5 bases, J lost 0 bases, and 4 bases stayed unmatched. The CDR3 loop reads CASSQDRANTGELFF. In DNA form, the CDR3 reads TGTGCCAGCAGTCAAGACAGGGCGAACACCGGGGAGCTGTTTTTT.

V gene TRBV5-1 combines with J gene TRBJ2-2; D not certain. CDR1 is SGHRS and CDR2 is YFSETQ in the germline V gene. This CDR3 region has 16 residues. The V gene lost 1 base and the J gene lost 0 bases, with 10 bases spanning the gap. The chain's CDR3 is CASSLSAGSNTGELFF. For the CDR3, the DNA is TGCGCCAGCAGCTTGTCTGCAGGATCGAACACCGGGGAGCTGTTTTTT. The entire variable domain, with the rest obtained from reference TRBV5-1 and TRBJ2-2, is as follows: KAGVTQTPRYLIKTRGQQVTLSCSPISGHRSVSWYQQTPGQGLQFLFEYFSETQRNKGNFPGRFSGRQFSNSRSEMNVSTLELGDSALYLCASSLSAGSNTGELFFGEGSRLTVL.

The chain links TRBV9 to TRBJ1-2, with a tentative D call TRBD1 (6 bases). The CDR3 covers 14 residues. Germline V lookup: CDR1 SGDLS, CDR2 YYNGEE. The V and J ends lost 3 bases and 4 bases respectively, with 13 bases between them. Here the CDR3 DNA reads TGTGCCAGCAGCGACAGACAGGATGGCTATGGCTACACCTTC. This encodes CASSDRQDGYGYTF.

The rearrangement uses TRBV5-4 and TRBJ2-3; 8 bases match TRBD1. V dropped 2 bases and J dropped 6; count of bases not matched to a gene: 8. Germline V lookup: CDR1 SGHNT, CDR2 YYREEE (reference sequence). The CDR3 has 15 amino acids. CDR3: CASSFENRGADTQYF. CDR3 coding DNA: TGTGCCAGCAGCTTTGAGAACAGGGGGGCGGATACGCAGTATTTT.

This chain uses TRBV3-1 (or the pseudogene TRBV3-2) with TRBJ1-1; a weak D match, TRBD1 (5 bases). CDR3 length: 13 residues. Germline lookup yields CDR1 LGHDT and CDR2 YNNKEL (reference sequence). Trimming pared 1 base from V and 6 bases from J, leaving 9 bases between. The CDR3 sequence is CASSQGLGAEAFF. The CDR3 nucleotides are TGTGCCAGCAGCCAAGGGTTGGGGGCTGAAGCTTTCTTT.

V usage is TRBV7-2 and J usage is TRBJ2-1, with 7 nucleotides matching TRBD1. J lost 7 bases, V lost 2 bases, and 5 bases had no gene match. Germline CDR1 SGHTA, CDR2 FQGNSA. This CDR3 is built from 14 residues. The CDR3 region is CASSLRDRENEQFF. CDR3 coding DNA: TGTGCCAGCAGCTTAAGAGACAGGGAGAATGAGCAGTTCTTC.

The chain couples TRBV6-2 or TRBV6-3 to TRBJ2-6, with a possible D match to TRBD1 (6 bases). The germline CDR1 and CDR2 sequences are MNHEY and SVGEGT. V dropped 2 bases and J dropped 4 bases, with 15 bases sitting between them. The CDR3 has 17 residues. This CDR3 reads CASSYNPSGTGANVLTF. CDR3 nucleotides: TGTGCCAGCAGTTACAACCCCTCCGGGACAGGGGCCAACGTCCTGACTTTC.

V and J are TRBV3-1 (or the pseudogene TRBV3-2) and TRBJ2-3; a weak D match, TRBD2 (6 bases). CDR3 length: 18 residues. Trimming stripped 2 bases from V and 4 bases from J, with 22 bases between. Germline V CDR1 and CDR2: LGHDT, YNNKEL (reference sequence). The CDR3 here is CASSQKKSAGLGADTQYF. Written as DNA, the CDR3 is TGTGCCAGCAGCCAAAAGAAGTCCGCGGGGCTAGGGGCAGATACGCAGTATTTT.

V gene TRBV30 combines with J gene TRBJ2-7, with 15 bases that match TRBD2. The CDR3 covers 17 residues. Germline CDR1 and CDR2: GTSNPN and SVGIG (reference sequence). Trimming removed 0 bases from V and 2 bases from J; junction bases left unmatched: 5. The CDR3 loop reads CAWSVPGLAGGTYEQYF. For the CDR3, the DNA is TGTGCCTGGAGTGTCCCGGGACTAGCGGGGGGAACCTACGAGCAGTACTTC.

The chain carries TRBV12-3 or TRBV12-4 and TRBJ1-2; unclear D gene. Trimming took off 2 bases at V and 3 bases at J, with 7 bases between the two ends. The CDR3 is made up of 13 amino acids. Here the CDR3 reads CASSLLLDYGYTF. Written as DNA, the CDR3 is TGTGCCAGCAGTTTACTCTTGGACTATGGCTACACCTTC.

The V gene is TRBV7-2, the J gene TRBJ1-2; 9 bases line up with TRBD1. The junction had 10 bases not matched to a gene; V was cut back by 1 base and J by 7 bases. CDR1 and CDR2 from the germline V gene are SGHTA and FQGNSA. This CDR3 contains 16 residues. The CDR3 DNA follows: TGTGCCAGCAGCTTAGTGGTCTCGGGACAGGGTCTTGGCTACACCTTC. Amino acid sequence: CASSLVVSGQGLGYTF.

The genes are TRBV2 and TRBJ2-2, with D maybe TRBD2 (6 bases). The CDR3 spans 14 residues. The V end lost 7 bases, the J end lost 1 base, and 10 bases lay between the germline ends. Germline V lookup: CDR1 SNHLY, CDR2 FYNNEI. CDR3: CASNLARNTGELFF. CDR3 bases: TGTGCCAGCAATCTAGCGCGGAACACCGGGGAGCTGTTTTTT.

V and J are TRBV30 and TRBJ1-5; 8 nucleotides match TRBD1. Germline trimming cut 2 bases from V and 4 bases from J; bases unmatched to any gene: 7. Germline CDR1 is GTSNPN and CDR2 is SVGIG (reference sequence). CDR3 length equals 15 residues. The CDR3 DNA reads as TGTGCCTGGAGTTCTCTGACAGGGGTTAATCAGCCCCAGCATTTT. It is translated as CAWSSLTGVNQPQHF.

This clone was seen only once. This chain connects TRBV21-1 to TRBJ1-5. TRBV21-1 is a documented pseudogene. The CDR3 is 16 residues long. The CDR3: CASSKLVSGTNQPQHF. CDR3 DNA sequence: TGTGCCAGCAGCAAATTGGTCTCGGGCACAAATCAGCCCCAGCATTTT.

The CDR3 sequence: CASSSPRGQGQPQHF. The CDR3, as DNA: TGTGCCAGCAGTTCTCCACGGGGGCAGGGTCAGCCCCAGCATTTT. The chain couples TRBV6-6 to TRBJ1-5; weak D call: TRBD1 (6 bases). This CDR3 has 15 residues. The V and J ends lost 4 bases and 6 bases respectively, with 16 bases between them. Per germline, CDR1 MNHNY and CDR2 SVGAGI (reference sequence).

The table lists this clone with a few counts. V and J are TRBV6-5 and TRBJ2-7; D is ambiguous. Germline V lookup: CDR1 MNHEY, CDR2 SVGAGI. Deletions cut 4 bases from V and 6 bases from J, with 19 bases between. The CDR3 consists of 15 residues. DNA of the CDR3: TGTGCCAGCAGTTTCGGCGTAAGTGGGCCAGTCGAGCAGTACTTC. It encodes CASSFGVSGPVEQYF.

This clone occurred a few times. The V and J genes are TRBV28 and TRBJ1-3; a possible D gene is TRBD1 (5 bases). V lost 6 bases and J 0 bases, leaving 15 bases between the germline ends. CDR1 and CDR2 from the germline V gene are MDHEN and SYDVKM. This CDR3 has 16 residues. DNA of the CDR3: TGTGCCAGCAGCCCTGGGGACTCGAGCTCTGGAAACACCATATATTTT. It translates to CASSPGDSSSGNTIYF.

The chain has TRBV7-6 and TRBJ2-5; TRBD1 aligns across 7 bases. CDR3 length: 16 residues. V lost 3 bases, J lost 0 bases, and 7 bases stayed unmatched. CDR1 and CDR2 (germline): SGHVS, FNYEAQ. The DNA for the CDR3 is TGTGCCAGCAGCTTCGACGCGGACAGGTACCAAGAGACCCAGTACTTC. The encoded protein is CASSFDADRYQETQYF.